This T cell receptor beta chain was observed in a study of T-cell memory formation after mild COVID-19. Each CDR3 protein gets one entry after TCRdb re-called the 5' RACE reads with MiXCR. In the table there are fewer than 200,000 distinct CDR3 sequences, 10% to 15% of which are singletons. The CDR3 spans 15 residues. Germline values: CDR1 SEHNR, CDR2 FQNEAQ (reference sequence). V gave up 2 bases and J gave up 2 bases, with 13 bases separating them. The sample comprised PBMCs or a T cell subset sorted from them (not recorded which). The chain uses TRBV7-9 and TRBJ2-7; D perhaps matches TRBD1 (5 bases). The sequence was obtained from a man aged 18 to 30 who had mild COVID-19 (a few samples of this study predate the infection). Cell type and time point are not known. The DNA for the CDR3 is TGTGCCAGCAGCTTAATCAGGGCCCAGACCTACGAGCAGTACTTC. This sequence encodes CASSLIRAQTYEQYF.